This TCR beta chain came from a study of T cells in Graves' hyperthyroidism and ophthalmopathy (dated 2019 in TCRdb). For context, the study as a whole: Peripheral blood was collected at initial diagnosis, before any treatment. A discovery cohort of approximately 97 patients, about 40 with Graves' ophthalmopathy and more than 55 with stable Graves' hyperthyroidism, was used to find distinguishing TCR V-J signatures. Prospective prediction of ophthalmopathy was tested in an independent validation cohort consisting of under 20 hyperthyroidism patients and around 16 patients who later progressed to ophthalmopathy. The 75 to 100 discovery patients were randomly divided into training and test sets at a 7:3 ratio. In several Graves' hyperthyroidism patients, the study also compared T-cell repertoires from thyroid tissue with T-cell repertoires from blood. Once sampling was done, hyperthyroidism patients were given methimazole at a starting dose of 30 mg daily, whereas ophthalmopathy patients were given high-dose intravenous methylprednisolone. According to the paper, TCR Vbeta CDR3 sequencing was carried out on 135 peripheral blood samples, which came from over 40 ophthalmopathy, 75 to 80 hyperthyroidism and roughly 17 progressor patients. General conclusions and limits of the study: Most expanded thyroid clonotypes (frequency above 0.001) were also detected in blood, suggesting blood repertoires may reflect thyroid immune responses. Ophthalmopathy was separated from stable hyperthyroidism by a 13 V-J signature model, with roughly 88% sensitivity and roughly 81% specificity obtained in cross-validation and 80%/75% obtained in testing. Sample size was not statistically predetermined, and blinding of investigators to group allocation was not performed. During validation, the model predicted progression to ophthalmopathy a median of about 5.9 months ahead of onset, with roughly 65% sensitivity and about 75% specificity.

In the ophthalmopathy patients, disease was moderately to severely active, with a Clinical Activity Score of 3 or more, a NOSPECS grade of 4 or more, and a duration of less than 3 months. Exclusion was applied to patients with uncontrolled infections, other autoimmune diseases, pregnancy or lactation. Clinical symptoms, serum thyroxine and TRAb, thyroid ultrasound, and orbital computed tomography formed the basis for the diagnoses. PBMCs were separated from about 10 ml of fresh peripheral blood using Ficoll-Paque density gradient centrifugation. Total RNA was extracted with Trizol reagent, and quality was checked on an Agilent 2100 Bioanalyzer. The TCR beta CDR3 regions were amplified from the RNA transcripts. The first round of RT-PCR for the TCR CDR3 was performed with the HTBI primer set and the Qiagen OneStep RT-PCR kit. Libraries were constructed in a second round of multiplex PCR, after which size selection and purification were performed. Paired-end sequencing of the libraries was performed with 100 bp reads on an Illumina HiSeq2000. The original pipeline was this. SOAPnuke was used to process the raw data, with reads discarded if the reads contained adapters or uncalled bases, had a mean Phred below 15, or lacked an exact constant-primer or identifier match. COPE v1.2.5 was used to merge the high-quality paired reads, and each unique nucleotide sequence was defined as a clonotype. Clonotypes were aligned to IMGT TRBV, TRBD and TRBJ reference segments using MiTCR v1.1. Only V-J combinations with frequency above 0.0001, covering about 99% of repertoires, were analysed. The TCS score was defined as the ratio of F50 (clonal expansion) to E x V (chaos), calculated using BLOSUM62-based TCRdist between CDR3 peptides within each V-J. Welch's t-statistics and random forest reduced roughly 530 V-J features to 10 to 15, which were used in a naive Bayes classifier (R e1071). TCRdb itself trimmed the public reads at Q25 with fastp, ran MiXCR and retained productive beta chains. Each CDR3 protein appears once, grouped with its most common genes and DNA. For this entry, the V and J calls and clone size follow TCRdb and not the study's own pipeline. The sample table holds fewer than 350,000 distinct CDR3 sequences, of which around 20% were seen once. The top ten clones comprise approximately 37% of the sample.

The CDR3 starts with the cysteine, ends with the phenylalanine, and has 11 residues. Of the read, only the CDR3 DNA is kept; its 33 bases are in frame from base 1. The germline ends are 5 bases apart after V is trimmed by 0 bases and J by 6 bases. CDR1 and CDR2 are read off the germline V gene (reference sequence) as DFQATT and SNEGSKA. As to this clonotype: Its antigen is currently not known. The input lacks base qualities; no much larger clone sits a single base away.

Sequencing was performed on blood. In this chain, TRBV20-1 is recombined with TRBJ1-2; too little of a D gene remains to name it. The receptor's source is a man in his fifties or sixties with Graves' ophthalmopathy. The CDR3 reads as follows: CSAREGNGYTF. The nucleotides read TGCAGTGCTAGAGAGGGAAATGGCTACACCTTC.